This record looks at one T cell receptor beta chain sequence and its context. The method was immunoSEQ multiplex PCR; TCRdb's version includes in-frame clones alone and lacks a portion of them. The data show about 130,000 clones, with roughly 90% seen just once and approximately 6% held by the top ten. The source of the sample is a study of control samples from healthy donors and cancer patients. CDR3 length equals 14 residues. Germline V CDR1 and CDR2: LNHDA, SQIVND (reference sequence). Trimming took 8 bases from V and 5 from J, leaving 18 bases between them. The chain is built from TRBV19 and TRBJ1-2; perhaps TRBD1 as D (5 bases). The sample consisted of blood. The source is a young man in good health. CDR3 loop: CASRSPGAGYGYTF. DNA for the CDR3: TGTGCCAGTCGCTCACCCGGGGCCGGATATGGCTACACCTTC. The full variable domain, completed using reference TRBV19 and TRBJ1-2, is DGGITQSPKYLFRKEGQNVTLSCEQNLNHDAMYWYRQDPGQGLRLIYYSQIVNDFQKGDIAEGYSVSREKKESFPLTVTSAQKNPTAFYLCASRSPGAGYGYTFGSGTRLTVV.